A selection of T cell receptor beta chains follows, all from one sample in a study of T cell changes during pregnancy in multiple sclerosis. TCRdb's table, derived via immunoSEQ multiplex PCR, lists solely in-frame clones and lacks some. The table lists about 83,000 clones, around 90% of them singletons, with around 3.3% in the top ten. The sample here was PBMCs, taken in the first trimester of pregnancy. These receptor sequences come from a female donor in good health, serving as a control in a pregnancy study. Some clones in this sample may be carry-over from other donors' samples. Each CDR3 is given with its conserved first and last residue. The D gene is left open where the match is weak. Not every row has a clone size; where given, it reads once, few, many or a size class.

D gene	clone size	V gene	J gene	CDR3 protein	CDR3 DNA
TRBD2	NA	TRBV2	TRBJ2-3	CASSVDLAGGSDTQYF	TGTGCCAGCAGTGTAGATCTAGCGGGGGGTTCAGATACGCAGTATTTT
NA	NA	TRBV2	TRBJ2-7	CASRSNEQYF	TGTGCCAGCAGGAGTAACGAGCAGTACTTC
NA	NA	TRBV7-8	TRBJ2-7	CASSLADTGHGYEQYF	TGTGCCAGCAGCTTAGCTGACACGGGACACGGCTACGAGCAGTACTTC
NA	NA	TRBV28	TRBJ2-7	CASSTDSYEQYF	TGTGCCAGCAGCACAGACAGCTACGAGCAGTACTTC
NA	NA	TRBV5-5	TRBJ1-6	CASSRDSPSSYNSPLHF	TGTGCCAGCAGCCGGGACTCACCGAGCTCCTATAATTCACCCCTCCACTTT
NA	NA	TRBV5-1	TRBJ2-3	CASSGRFNTDTQYF	TGCGCCAGCAGCGGCAGGTTTAATACAGATACGCAGTATTTT
TRBD1	once	TRBV19	TRBJ1-1	CASSISNRGTEAFF	TGTGCCAGTAGTATCTCAAACAGGGGTACTGAAGCTTTCTTT
NA	NA	TRBV28	TRBJ2-4	CASSLRQVEAKNIQYF	TGTGCCAGCAGTCTCAGACAGGTGGAAGCCAAAAACATTCAGTACTTC
NA	NA	TRBV11-2	TRBJ2-7	CASSPQGVHEQYF	TGTGCCAGCAGCCCCCAGGGTGTCCACGAGCAGTACTTC
NA	NA	TRBV5-1	TRBJ2-1	CASSLTGWAHEQFF	TGCGCCAGCAGCTTAACAGGGTGGGCCCATGAGCAGTTCTTC
NA	NA	TRBV5-5	TRBJ2-4	CASIYDLAKNIQYF	TGTGCCAGCATCTATGATCTAGCCAAAAACATTCAGTACTTC
NA	NA	TRBV6-4	TRBJ1-2	CASSTRGFFNWTF	TGTGCCAGCAGTACCAGGGGATTCTTTAACTGGACCTTC
TRBD2	NA	TRBV5-1	TRBJ2-5	CASSREREGRETQYF	TGCGCCAGCAGCCGGGAACGGGAGGGCCGAGAGACCCAGTACTTC
NA	NA	TRBV27	TRBJ2-3	CASSPGESADTQYF	TGTGCCAGCAGTCCGGGAGAGTCCGCAGATACGCAGTATTTT
NA	NA	TRBV7-6	TRBJ2-1	CASSLVGTEYNEQFF	TGTGCCAGCAGCTTGGTTGGGACTGAGTACAATGAGCAGTTCTTC
TRBD2	NA	TRBV28	TRBJ2-1	CASSRTSGRNNEQFF	TGTGCCAGCAGCAGGACTAGCGGGAGAAACAATGAGCAGTTCTTC
TRBD1	NA	TRBV15	TRBJ2-2	CATSSGTGHTGELFF	TGTGCCACCAGCAGCGGGACAGGGCACACCGGGGAGCTGTTTTTT
TRBD1	NA	TRBV4-1	TRBJ1-1	CASSQWPGGLDTEAFF	TGCGCCAGCAGCCAATGGCCAGGGGGCCTGGACACTGAAGCTTTCTTT
NA	NA	TRBV11-3	TRBJ2-7	CASSLGRGLHEQYF	TGTGCCAGCAGCTTAGGCAGAGGGCTCCACGAGCAGTACTTC
NA	NA	TRBV27	TRBJ2-7	CASSAQAISSYEQYF	TGTGCCAGCAGTGCACAGGCTATCAGCTCCTACGAGCAGTACTTC
NA	NA	TRBV2	TRBJ2-7	CASRSLGGSYEQYF	TGTGCCAGCAGGAGTCTAGGGGGCTCCTACGAGCAGTACTTC
NA	NA	TRBV4-2	TRBJ1-4	CASSPEAINEKLFF	TGTGCCAGCAGCCCCGAGGCTATCAATGAAAAACTGTTTTTT
TRBD1	NA	TRBV5-4	TRBJ2-1	CASSLAGTANEQFF	TGTGCCAGCAGCTTGGCCGGGACAGCCAATGAGCAGTTCTTC
NA	NA	TRBV5-8	TRBJ1-1	CASSLERGTEAFF	TGTGCCAGCAGCTTGGAGAGAGGCACTGAAGCTTTCTTT
TRBD2	NA	TRBV28	TRBJ2-4	CASSLSGSAMGDIQYF	TGTGCCAGCAGTCTCAGCGGGAGTGCCATGGGGGACATTCAGTACTTC
NA	once	TRBV5-1	TRBJ1-3	CASSLDGTTSGNTIYF	TGCGCCAGCAGCTTGGACGGGACGACTAGTGGAAACACCATATATTTT
TRBD1	NA	TRBV27	TRBJ2-1	CASSTGTGDNEQFF	TGTGCCAGCAGTACTGGGACAGGGGACAATGAGCAGTTCTTC
TRBD2	NA	TRBV4-1	TRBJ2-2	CASSQDLGGGVGGELFF	TGCGCCAGCAGCCAAGATCTTGGCGGGGGGGTCGGCGGGGAGCTGTTTTTT
TRBD1	NA	TRBV27	TRBJ2-7	CASSLSDRVPYEQYF	TGTGCCAGCAGTTTATCCGACAGGGTCCCCTACGAGCAGTACTTC
TRBD2	NA	TRBV7-9	TRBJ2-3	CASSFGRTSSGDTQYF	TGTGCCAGCAGCTTCGGCCGGACTAGCAGCGGAGATACGCAGTATTTT
NA	NA	TRBV27	TRBJ1-1	CASSPSSLSGTEAFF	TGTGCCAGCAGTCCGAGTAGCTTGAGTGGCACTGAAGCTTTCTTT
NA	NA	TRBV29-1	TRBJ1-6	CSVGVDSKSPLHF	TGCAGCGTAGGAGTCGATTCAAAATCACCCCTCCACTTT
TRBD1	NA	TRBV7-9	TRBJ2-7	CASSFDRGRRYEQYF	TGTGCCAGCAGCTTCGACAGGGGGCGCCGCTACGAGCAGTACTTC
TRBD1	once	TRBV5-1	TRBJ1-1	CASSWDRGMNTEAFF	TGCGCCAGCAGCTGGGACAGGGGAATGAACACTGAAGCTTTCTTT
TRBD1	NA	TRBV5-1	TRBJ1-1	CASSLGPDRGRTEAFF	TGCGCCAGCAGCTTGGGCCCGGACAGGGGGCGAACTGAAGCTTTCTTT